What follows is one T cell receptor (beta chain) and its context. Germline-derived CDR1 and CDR2 are LNHDA and SQIVND (reference sequence). V trimming: 4 bases; J trimming: 4 bases; junction bases outside the gene matches: 6. This CDR3 is 14 amino acids long. Cohort placement rested on clinical history that participants reported themselves. This sample was taken from a study of blood T cell repertoires in COVID-19. Using immunoSEQ multiplex PCR, the repertoire was profiled, and TCRdb retains in-frame clones only, with some absent. This table holds roughly 180,000 clones, more than 70% found once. The source material was PBMCs or T cells enriched from blood (not recorded which). The TCR was taken from a man in his fifties or sixties who had recovered from COVID-19. The chain links TRBV19 to TRBJ1-2; 7 bases fit TRBD1. CDR3 in DNA: TGTGCCAGTAGTACCCGGGACAGCCGCTATGGCTACACCTTC. Its translation: CASSTRDSRYGYTF.